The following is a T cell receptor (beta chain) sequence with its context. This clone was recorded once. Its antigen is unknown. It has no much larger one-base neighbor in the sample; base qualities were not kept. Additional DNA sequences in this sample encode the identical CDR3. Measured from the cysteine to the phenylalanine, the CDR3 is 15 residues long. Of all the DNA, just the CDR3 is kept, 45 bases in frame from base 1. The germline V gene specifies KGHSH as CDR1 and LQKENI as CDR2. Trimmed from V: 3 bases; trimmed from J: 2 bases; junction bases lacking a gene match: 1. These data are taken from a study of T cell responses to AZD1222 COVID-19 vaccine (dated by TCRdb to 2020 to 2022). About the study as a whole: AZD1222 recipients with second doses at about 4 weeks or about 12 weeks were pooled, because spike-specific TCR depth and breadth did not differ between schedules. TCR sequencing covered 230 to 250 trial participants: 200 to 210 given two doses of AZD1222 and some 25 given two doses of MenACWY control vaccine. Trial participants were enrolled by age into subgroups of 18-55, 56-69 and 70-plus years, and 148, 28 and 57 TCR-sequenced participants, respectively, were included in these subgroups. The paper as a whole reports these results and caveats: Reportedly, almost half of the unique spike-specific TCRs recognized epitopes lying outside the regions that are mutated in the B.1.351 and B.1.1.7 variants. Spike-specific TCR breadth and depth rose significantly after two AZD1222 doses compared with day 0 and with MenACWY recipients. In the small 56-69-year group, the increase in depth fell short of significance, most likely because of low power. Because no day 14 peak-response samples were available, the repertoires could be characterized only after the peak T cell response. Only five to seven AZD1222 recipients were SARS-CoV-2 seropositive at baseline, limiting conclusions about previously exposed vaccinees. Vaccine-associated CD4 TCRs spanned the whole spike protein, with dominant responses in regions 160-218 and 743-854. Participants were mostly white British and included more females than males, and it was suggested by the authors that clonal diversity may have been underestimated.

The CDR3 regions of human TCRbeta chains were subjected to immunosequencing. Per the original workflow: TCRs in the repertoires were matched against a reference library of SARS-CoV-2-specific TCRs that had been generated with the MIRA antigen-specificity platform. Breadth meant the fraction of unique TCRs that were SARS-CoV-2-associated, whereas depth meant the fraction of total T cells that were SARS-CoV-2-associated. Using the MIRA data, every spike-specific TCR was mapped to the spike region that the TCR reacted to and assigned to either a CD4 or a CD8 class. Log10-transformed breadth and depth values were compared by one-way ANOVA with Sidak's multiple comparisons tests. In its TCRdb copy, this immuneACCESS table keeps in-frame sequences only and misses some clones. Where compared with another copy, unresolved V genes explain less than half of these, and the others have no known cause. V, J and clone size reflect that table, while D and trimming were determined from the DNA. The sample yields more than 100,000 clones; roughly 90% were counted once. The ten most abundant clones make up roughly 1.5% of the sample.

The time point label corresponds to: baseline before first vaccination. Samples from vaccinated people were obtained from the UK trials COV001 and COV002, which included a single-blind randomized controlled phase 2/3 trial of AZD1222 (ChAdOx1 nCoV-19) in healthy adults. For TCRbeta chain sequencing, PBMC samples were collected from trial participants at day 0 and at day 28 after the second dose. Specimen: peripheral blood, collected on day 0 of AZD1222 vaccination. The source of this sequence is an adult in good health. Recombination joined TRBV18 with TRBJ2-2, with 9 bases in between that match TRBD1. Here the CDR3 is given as CASSPGQGNTGELFF. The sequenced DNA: TGTGCCAGCTCACCGGGACAGGGTAACACCGGGGAGCTGTTTTTT.